This T cell receptor beta chain was observed in a study of cytomegalovirus exposure and HLA in healthy donors. The PCR used 60 Vbeta and 13 Jbeta primers. Only in-frame clones appear in the TCRdb table, and some are missing; sequencing was by immunoSEQ multiplex PCR. Here the sample spans 100,000 to 150,000 clones, around 72% being singletons. The germline gives CDR1 SGHVS, CDR2 FQNEAQ. The V gene lost 2 bases and the J gene lost 4 bases, with 6 bases spanning the gap. There are 13 residues in the CDR3. Points from the study as a whole: Some highly shared sequence variants likely arose as a pipeline artifact. Common viral pathogens seemed to be connected with several of the most significant clusters, according to a later analysis. As was reported, the HLA-A and HLA-B alleles of most subjects were accurately predicted from TCR beta sequences. In a later analysis, the majority of CMV-associated beta chains seemingly showed HLA restriction.

A remark on this clone: Its antigen is currently unknown.

This sequence was found in a man over 45 in good health and CMV-seropositive. Sequencing was done on a sample of PBMCs. V is TRBV7-8 and J is TRBJ1-5, with D tentatively TRBD1 (5 bases). The CDR3 bases are TGTGCCAGCAGCTTACAGGGTAATCAGCCCCAGCATTTT. This sequence encodes CASSLQGNQPQHF.